This is a list of T cell receptor beta chains from one sample in a study of control samples from healthy donors and cancer patients. Measured with immunoSEQ multiplex PCR; TCRdb has only the in-frame clones, and not every one. Of roughly 45,000 clones in the sample, around nine tenths were seen once. The material sequenced was PBMCs. These receptors all come from a man younger than 45 with colorectal cancer. CDR3s include the opening cysteine and the closing phenylalanine or tryptophan. Fields, in order: J gene, clone size, V gene, D gene, CDR3 DNA, CDR3 protein. The D gene is left open where the match is weak. Clone sizes are given selectively: once, few, many, or a class where the clone is expanded.

j_call: TRBJ1-1; clone_size: NA; v_call: TRBV5-4; d_call: NA; cdr3_nt: TGTGCCAGCAGCTTGGAGCTGGGAAACACTGAAGCTTTCTTT; cdr3_aa: CASSLELGNTEAFF
j_call: TRBJ1-1; clone_size: NA; v_call: TRBV6-2/TRBV6-3; d_call: NA; cdr3_nt: TGTGCCAGCAGTTACCGGACTGTAAACACTGAAGCTTTCTTT; cdr3_aa: CASSYRTVNTEAFF
j_call: TRBJ1-4; clone_size: NA; v_call: TRBV5-1; d_call: NA; cdr3_nt: TGCGCCAGCAGCTTCAATGACGAAAAACTGTTTTTT; cdr3_aa: CASSFNDEKLFF
j_call: TRBJ1-6; clone_size: NA; v_call: TRBV25-1; d_call: NA; cdr3_nt: TGTGCCAGCAGCTCCCTTCTCGAGGGAGATTCACCCCTCCACTTT; cdr3_aa: CASSSLLEGDSPLHF
j_call: TRBJ2-1; clone_size: once; v_call: TRBV6-1; d_call: NA; cdr3_nt: TGTGCCAGCAGTGAAGACGGTACAGCCTACAATGAGCAGTTCTTC; cdr3_aa: CASSEDGTAYNEQFF
j_call: TRBJ1-2; clone_size: NA; v_call: TRBV5-1; d_call: TRBD1; cdr3_nt: TGCGCCAGCAGCTTCTCAAGACAGGGGGGTACGGACTATGGCTACACCTTC; cdr3_aa: CASSFSRQGGTDYGYTF
j_call: TRBJ2-2; clone_size: NA; v_call: TRBV7-8; d_call: NA; cdr3_nt: TGTGCCAGCAGCTCGTGGACGTCAGAATGGGCCGGGGAGCTGTTTTTT; cdr3_aa: CASSSWTSEWAGELFF
j_call: TRBJ2-2; clone_size: NA; v_call: TRBV24-1; d_call: NA; cdr3_nt: TGTGCCACCAGAAAGAACACCGGGGAGCTGTTTTTT; cdr3_aa: CATRKNTGELFF
j_call: TRBJ2-1; clone_size: NA; v_call: TRBV19; d_call: TRBD1; cdr3_nt: TGTGCCAGTAGTCACCAGGGGGCGTATGTTGATGAGCAGTTCTTC; cdr3_aa: CASSHQGAYVDEQFF
j_call: TRBJ1-3; clone_size: NA; v_call: TRBV19; d_call: NA; cdr3_nt: TGTGCCAGTACTACGGGGGTTGGAAACACCATATATTTT; cdr3_aa: CASTTGVGNTIYF
j_call: TRBJ2-6; clone_size: NA; v_call: TRBV10-3; d_call: TRBD2; cdr3_nt: TGTGCCATCAGTGTTCGGGAGGGGAACAAACGTGTTAACTCTGGGGCCAACGTCCTGACTTTC; cdr3_aa: CAISVREGNKRVNSGANVLTF
j_call: TRBJ2-2; clone_size: NA; v_call: TRBV7-2; d_call: NA; cdr3_nt: TGTGCCAGCAGCTTAGCGACCCTTGCTTCCGGGGAGCTGTTTTTT; cdr3_aa: CASSLATLASGELFF
j_call: TRBJ1-1; clone_size: NA; v_call: TRBV27; d_call: NA; cdr3_nt: TGTGCCAGCAGTCGTGGGGGTCACAACACTGAAGCTTTCTTT; cdr3_aa: CASSRGGHNTEAFF
j_call: TRBJ2-1; clone_size: NA; v_call: TRBV20-1; d_call: NA; cdr3_nt: TGCAGTGCTGGGGGAGAAGGCCCCGGGTTCTTC; cdr3_aa: CSAGGEGPGFF